This T cell receptor (beta chain) stems from a study of identical twins. The study's findings and limits: The study reached conclusions through statistical analysis that was cross-sectional, not following the same donors.

Germline CDR1 KGHDR, CDR2 SFDVKD. The CDR3 has 17 amino acids. Trimming removed 0 bases from V and 0 bases from J, with 11 bases in between. It was template switching that added a universal primer site, and there were unique molecular identifiers on the cDNA. Each CDR3 protein is one row after TCRdb ran MiXCR on the 5' RACE reads. The sample contains about 900,000 distinct CDR3 sequences, roughly an eighth of which appear only once. A note on this clonotype: The antigen is unknown.

The sample was also reused in another study, on yellow fever vaccine responses in identical twins.

Sequenced material: PBMCs. The chain couples TRBV24-1 to TRBJ2-1; D is unclear. The TCR originated in a woman under 30 in good health. CDR3 sequence (DNA): TGTGCCACCAGTGATTTGGTGGCAGGCCTCTCCTACAATGAGCAGTTCTTC. Protein: CATSDLVAGLSYNEQFF.